The 5 T cell receptor beta chains listed next were all sequenced from one sample in a study of low-dose radiotherapy and immunotherapy resistance in tumors. Time point indicated: after trial treatment. Indicated treatment: LDRT plus nivolumab, ipilimumab, low-dose cyclophosphamide and aspirin (RACIN trial). With TRAV- and TRBV-specific primers, first-strand cDNA was made, covering the alpha and beta chains. TCR amplification ran 15 to 25 PCR cycles using constant-region and V-primer adapter primers. TCRdb fed the reads into MiXCR, producing one record per CDR3 protein. There are approximately 100,000 distinct CDR3 sequences in the sample; less than 25% occur only once, and over 3.5% lies in the top ten. This specimen consisted of PBMCs, obtained after low-dose radiotherapy plus immunotherapy. The receptors were gathered from a male donor with prostate cancer.

This clonotype was counted at least ten times. The chain links TRBV12-3 or TRBV12-4 to TRBJ1-2; TRBD1 agrees at 8 bases. V gave up 4 bases and J gave up 8 bases; unmatched junction bases: 6. CDR3 length: 13 residues. CDR3 in amino acids: CASSYQGARGYTF. CDR3 bases: TGTGCCAGCAGTTACCAGGGGGCGCGGGGCTACACCTTC.

This clonotype was seen ten or more times. The chain uses TRBV7-2 and TRBJ2-3; 9 nucleotides match TRBD2. Germline values: CDR1 SGHTA, CDR2 FQGNSA. There are 16 residues in the CDR3. The J segment lost 4 bases and the V segment lost 5 bases, leaving 10 bases of the junction unmatched. In DNA, the CDR3 is TGTGCCAGCAGCCCGGAGGTACTAGCGGGCCCAGATACGCAGTATTTT. As protein: CASSPEVLAGPDTQYF.

In its sample, this clonotype was seen many times. The chain employs TRBV5-1 and TRBJ2-7, with unresolved D. CDR1 is SGHRS and CDR2 is YFSETQ in the germline V gene. The CDR3 consists of 13 residues. Trimming took off 4 bases at V and 3 bases at J, with 11 bases between the two ends. Written as DNA, the CDR3 is TGCGCCAGCAGCCTGTCCTCTAACTACGAGCAGTACTTC. It specifies CASSLSSNYEQYF.

Ten or more counts support this clonotype. The V call is TRBV6-1, the J call TRBJ2-5; 8 bases are a match to TRBD2. This CDR3 is 16 amino acids long. V was clipped by 2 bases and J by 3 bases; unmatched bases: 8. Germline-derived CDR1 and CDR2 are MNHNS and SASEGT. CDR3 nucleotides: TGTGCCAGCAGTGAATGGGGCGGGGGGACCGAAGAGACCCAGTACTTC. Translated: CASSEWGGGTEETQYF.

This clonotype was recorded a few times. The rearrangement joins TRBV20-1 to TRBJ2-5; 8 nucleotides line up with TRBD2. The CDR3 is made up of 14 amino acids. With 5 bases clipped from V and 1 base from J, the junction kept 6 bases outside the gene matches. Germline CDR1 DFQATT, CDR2 SNEGSKA (reference sequence). CDR3 DNA: TGCAGTGCTCGGATAGCGGGGACCCAAGAGACCCAGTACTTC. This codes for CSARIAGTQETQYF.